This TCR beta chain was sequenced for a study of cytomegalovirus exposure and HLA in healthy donors. Regarding the study as a whole: Researchers reported that a few CMV-associated chains were confirmed in vitro as CMV antigen-specific.

The primer mix had 60 Vbeta and 13 Jbeta primers. Sequencing was performed with immunoSEQ multiplex PCR; in TCRdb, only in-frame clones are kept and a portion is missing. The profile covers about 120,000 clones, with around 74% appearing a single time and approximately 30% taken by the ten largest. This clone was detected only once. As yet, its antigen is unknown. The CDR3 has 16 residues. Trimming stripped 1 base from V and 5 bases from J, with 17 bases between. Germline-derived CDR1 and CDR2 are MGHRA and YSYEKL. This sequence originates from a man between 60 and 75 years old in good health and CMV-seropositive. Material: PBMCs. The chain uses TRBV4-1 and TRBJ2-5; D may be TRBD1 (5 bases). CDR3 sequence: CASSQVLRARRETQYF. The CDR3 nucleotides are TGCGCCAGCAGCCAAGTTCTCAGGGCGCGACGGGAGACCCAGTACTTC.